One sample yielded the 18 T cell receptor beta chains listed below, sequenced in a study of cytomegalovirus exposure and HLA in healthy donors. TCRdb's copy holds only in-frame clones and misses some; the assay was immunoSEQ multiplex PCR. The sample consists of roughly 49,000 clones, about 94% of them appearing once. Sample: PBMCs. These receptors were obtained from a woman between 18 and 30 years old in good health and CMV-seropositive.

The V gene is TRBV5-1, the J gene TRBJ2-5, with D possibly TRBD1 on 5 matching bases. CDR3 length: 14 residues. The germline CDR1 and CDR2 sequences are SGHRS and YFSETQ. The germline V and J ends were trimmed by 0 bases and 7 bases, with 13 bases remaining between them. The CDR3 region is CASSLAQGPGTQYF. For the CDR3, the DNA is TGCGCCAGCAGCTTGGCGCAGGGCCCCGGGACCCAGTACTTC.

J is TRBJ2-1 and V is TRBV19, with unresolved D. In germline, CDR1 is LNHDA, CDR2 SQIVND (reference sequence). The CDR3 totals 16 residues. With 0 bases removed from V and 4 bases from J, the gap between germline ends came to 13 bases. CDR3 DNA: TGTGCCAGTAGTATAGAGGCGAGACTCAATTACAATGAGCAGTTCTTC. Translation gives CASSIEARLNYNEQFF. Filled out from reference TRBV19 and TRBJ2-1, the complete variable domain reads DGGITQSPKYLFRKEGQNVTLSCEQNLNHDAMYWYRQDPGQGLRLIYYSQIVNDFQKGDIAEGYSVSREKKESFPLTVTSAQKNPTAFYLCASSIEARLNYNEQFFGPGTRLTVL.

The chain combines TRBV5-1 with TRBJ2-2; 14 bases line up with TRBD2. CDR1 SGHRS and CDR2 YFSETQ come from the germline V gene. V lost 4 bases, J lost 4 bases, and 3 bases stayed unmatched. The CDR3 is 16 amino acids. The CDR3 coding sequence is TGCGCCAGCAGCCCGGGACTAGCGGGAGTCACCGGGGAGCTGTTTTTT. This codes for CASSPGLAGVTGELFF. The full variable domain, rest sourced from reference TRBV5-1 and TRBJ2-2, is KAGVTQTPRYLIKTRGQQVTLSCSPISGHRSVSWYQQTPGQGLQFLFEYFSETQRNKGNFPGRFSGRQFSNSRSEMNVSTLELGDSALYLCASSPGLAGVTGELFFGEGSRLTVL.

The genes are TRBV5-4 and TRBJ2-7, with TRBD1 identical over 12 bases. There are 15 residues in the CDR3. Germline lookup yields CDR1 SGHNT and CDR2 YYREEE (reference sequence). Trimming took 5 bases from V and 6 from J; bases not matched to a gene: 9. Here the CDR3 DNA reads TGTGCCAGCAGGGCAGGGGGACAGGGGGCTCGCGAGCAGTACTTC. As protein: CASRAGGQGAREQYF.

V and J are TRBV28 and TRBJ2-1; 7 bases line up with TRBD2. Germline V lookup: CDR1 MDHEN, CDR2 SYDVKM. The CDR3 covers 15 residues. J was trimmed by 3 bases and V by 1 base; bases with no gene match: 3. In nucleotides, the CDR3 is TGTGCCAGCAGTTTATTTGCTAGCGGCTACAATGAGCAGTTCTTC. Translating it yields CASSLFASGYNEQFF.

The chain joins TRBV5-4 to TRBJ2-4; no clear D gene. V lost 2 bases to trimming and J lost 8 bases, with 11 bases between them. This CDR3 region has 13 residues. CDR1 and CDR2 from the germline V gene are SGHNT and YYREEE (reference sequence). This CDR3 is CASSFDFEDIQYF. The CDR3 DNA sequence: TGTGCCAGCAGCTTTGACTTCGAAGACATTCAGTACTTC.

In DNA form, the CDR3 reads TGTGCCAGTAGACGCTGGTGGCAGCGGAACACTGAAGCTTTCTTT. Its translation: CASRRWWQRNTEAFF. The gene calls are TRBV19 and TRBJ1-1; D not resolved. This CDR3 has 15 residues. V was shortened by 6 bases and J by 1 base, with 15 bases between the two germline ends. Germline values: CDR1 LNHDA, CDR2 SQIVND (reference sequence).

The V call is TRBV2, the J call TRBJ2-2; 8 bases map to TRBD2. Unmatched junction bases numbered 2, after V lost 7 bases and J lost 1 base. The CDR3 spans 14 residues. Looked up from germline, CDR1 is SNHLY and CDR2 is FYNNEI. The CDR3: CASIAGRNTGELFF. In DNA, the CDR3 is TGTGCCAGCATAGCGGGAAGGAACACCGGGGAGCTGTTTTTT.

This chain connects TRBV19 to TRBJ2-5, with 10 bases identical to TRBD2. The CDR3 spans 17 residues. In germline, CDR1 is LNHDA, CDR2 SQIVND (reference sequence). V dropped 2 bases and J dropped 5; count of bases not matched to a gene: 11. The CDR3 bases are TGTGCCAGTAGTATACGGGGGGCTAGCGGGAGAGGGGAGACCCAGTACTTC. Protein sequence: CASSIRGASGRGETQYF.

V gene TRBV29-1 combines with J gene TRBJ2-5, with D perhaps matching TRBD2 (5 bases). V was pared by 8 bases and J by 2 bases, with 12 bases between. The CDR3 is made up of 12 amino acids. Germline assignment: CDR1 SQVTM and CDR2 ANQGSEA. The CDR3 DNA reads as TGCAGCATGACGAGGGATCAAGAGACCCAGTACTTC. Its protein product is CSMTRDQETQYF.

This clone was observed once. This chain connects TRBV5-4 to TRBJ2-7, with TRBD1 identical over 7 bases. V shed 6 bases, J shed 3 bases, and the junction held 12 bases outside the gene matches. The CDR3 has 15 amino acids. The germline CDR1 and CDR2 sequences are SGHNT and YYREEE (reference sequence). This CDR3 is CASTLDPGQYYEQYF. The CDR3 region has the DNA TGTGCCAGCACCCTAGACCCGGGACAGTACTACGAGCAGTACTTC.

This clone has a single count. The chain links TRBV11-2 to TRBJ2-5; TRBD2 aligns across 8 bases. The CDR3 sequence is 16 residues long. CDR1 is SGHAT and CDR2 is FQNNGV in the germline V gene. Trimming cost V 5 bases and J 4 bases; bases outside gene matches: 12. In DNA, the CDR3 is TGTGCCAGCAGCCCATACTGGACGGGGGGGGGAGAGACCCAGTACTTC. Amino acid sequence: CASSPYWTGGGETQYF.

This clone came up once. This chain uses TRBV5-1 with TRBJ2-1; 10 bases line up with TRBD2. The germline gives CDR1 SGHRS, CDR2 YFSETQ. CDR3 length: 19 residues. J was trimmed by 8 bases and V by 2 bases; bases with no gene match: 19. The CDR3 region has the DNA TGCGCCAGCAGCTTTGGCCTAGCGGGAGTTTCCCTCCATTGGGATGAGCAGTTCTTC. This sequence encodes CASSFGLAGVSLHWDEQFF.

The chain carries TRBV2 and TRBJ2-3, with TRBD2 as a possible D gene (6 bases). Germline lookup yields CDR1 SNHLY and CDR2 FYNNEI. Trimming took 5 bases from V and 7 from J, leaving 16 bases between them. The CDR3 extends over 14 amino acids. The CDR3 sequence: CASSRERSGNTQYF. The DNA of the CDR3 is TGTGCCAGCAGTCGGGAGCGCTCAGGGAATACGCAGTATTTT.

J is TRBJ1-4 and V is TRBV28; no clear D. Germline V gene sequence: CDR1 MDHEN, CDR2 SYDVKM. The CDR3 has 14 residues. The V end lost 2 bases, the J end lost 6 bases, and 10 bases lay between the germline ends. The CDR3 DNA reads as TGTGCCAGCAGTTTACCCCTCGGGGATGAAAAACTGTTTTTT. This gives the protein CASSLPLGDEKLFF.

CDR3 nucleotides: TGTGCCAGCAGTAGGGCGGGAGTTGAGCAGTTCTTC. Translated: CASSRAGVEQFF. The chain employs TRBV27 and TRBJ2-1; TRBD2 matches 7 bases. The V and J ends lost 5 bases and 9 bases, in that order; junction bases with no gene match: 4. The CDR3 consists of 12 residues. Germline CDR1 is MNHEY and CDR2 is SMNVEV (reference sequence).

The genes are TRBV19 and TRBJ2-3, with D perhaps matching TRBD2 (6 bases). Trimming cost V 9 bases and J 1 base, with 11 bases left between them. Germline V CDR1 and CDR2: LNHDA, SQIVND (reference sequence). The CDR3 covers 13 residues. This CDR3 reads CASRERGTDTQYF. DNA for the CDR3: TGTGCCAGCCGGGAGCGGGGCACAGATACGCAGTATTTT.

This chain connects TRBV28 to TRBJ1-1; D is unresolved. The germline V gene encodes CDR1 MDHEN and CDR2 SYDVKM. V was pared by 2 bases and J by 0 bases, with 4 bases between. This CDR3 is 13 amino acids long. CDR3 loop: CASSLPLNTEAFF. The CDR3 coding sequence is TGTGCCAGCAGTTTACCTCTGAACACTGAAGCTTTCTTT.